A single sample is the source of the 9 T cell receptor beta chains below, sequenced in a study of Ad26.COV2.S vaccination and SARS-CoV-2 variants. TCRdb's table, derived via immunoSEQ multiplex PCR, lists solely in-frame clones and lacks some. This table holds 450,000 to 550,000 clones, 80% to 90% found once. Treatment meaning: about 20 received Ad26.COV2.S at low or high dose, single or two shots; 5 received placebo; per-sample allocation not given. After the first vaccine or placebo injection, samples were drawn on day 63. The sample was peripheral blood, taken in a trial of Ad26.COV2.S vaccine versus placebo. The source is a person aged 18 to 59 who received the Ad26.COV2.S COVID-19 vaccine or a placebo.

This chain uses TRBV2 with TRBJ2-5, with unresolved D. Germline CDR1 SNHLY, CDR2 FYNNEI. The CDR3 extends over 12 amino acids. Trimming stripped 5 bases from V and 2 bases from J, with 6 bases between. DNA for the CDR3: TGTGCCAGCAGTTTTATGCAAGAGACCCAGTACTTC. The encoded protein is CASSFMQETQYF.

This chain links TRBV6-5 with TRBJ2-1; no definite D call. V was pared by 3 bases and J by 4 bases, with 16 bases between. Per germline, CDR1 MNHEY and CDR2 SVGAGI. The CDR3 is made up of 16 amino acids. CDR3 loop: CASSYRSMWLYNEQFF. The CDR3 nucleotides read TGTGCCAGCAGTTATAGGTCCATGTGGCTATACAATGAGCAGTTCTTC.

The chain employs TRBV11-1 and TRBJ2-6, with D unclear. The CDR3 consists of 13 residues. Germline CDR1 is SGHAT and CDR2 is FQDESV (reference sequence). Trimming pared 0 bases from V and 4 bases from J, leaving 1 base between. The CDR3 reads CASSLAGANVLTF. DNA of the CDR3: TGTGCCAGCAGCTTAGCGGGGGCCAACGTCCTGACTTTC.

The chain is built from TRBV29-1 and TRBJ2-1, with 9 positions matching TRBD2. The CDR3 spans 14 residues. The germline V gene encodes CDR1 SQVTM and CDR2 ANQGSEA. V was pared by 3 bases and J by 4 bases, with 4 bases of the junction left unmatched. CDR3 residues: CSVDTSGPYNEQFF. The DNA for the CDR3 is TGCAGCGTTGACACTAGCGGGCCTTACAATGAGCAGTTCTTC.

The rearrangement joins TRBV15 to TRBJ1-1; D remains unclear. This CDR3 is 15 amino acids long. CDR1 LNHNV and CDR2 YYDKDF come from the germline V gene (reference sequence). V dropped 7 bases and J dropped 10 bases, with 25 bases sitting between them. Written as DNA, the CDR3 is TGTGCCACCAACGAGGGTTTGACAAAGTATGGTGGAGCTTTCTTT. As protein: CATNEGLTKYGGAFF.

The CDR3 here is CASSQSYQMNTEAFF. CDR3 DNA sequence: TGTGCCAGCAGCCAAAGTTACCAGATGAACACTGAAGCTTTCTTT. The chain combines TRBV3-1 (or the pseudogene TRBV3-2) with TRBJ1-1; D gene unclear. V lost 2 bases to trimming and J lost 0 bases, with 10 bases between them. The CDR3 runs to 15 residues. Germline values: CDR1 LGHDT, CDR2 YNNKEL (reference sequence).

The chain has TRBV7-9 and TRBJ1-2; 7 nucleotides agree with TRBD1. Germline V gene lookup returns CDR1 SEHNR and CDR2 FQNEAQ (reference sequence). The ends lost 5 bases at V and 5 bases at J; junction bases unmatched: 5. The CDR3 length is 13 residues. For the CDR3, the DNA is TGTGCCAGCAGCCCCACAGGGGATTATGGCTACACCTTC. Amino acid sequence: CASSPTGDYGYTF.

This clone was counted once. The chain is built from TRBV2 and TRBJ1-5, with 9 nucleotides matching TRBD1. The CDR3 is made up of 14 amino acids. With 6 bases clipped from V and 5 bases from J, the junction kept 5 bases outside the gene matches. CDR1 and CDR2 (germline): SNHLY, FYNNEI. CDR3 coding DNA: TGTGCCAGCAGATTGCGGACAGGGGATCAGCCCCAGCATTTT. This encodes CASRLRTGDQPQHF.

V gene TRBV24-1 combines with J gene TRBJ2-5; D is unclear. With 5 bases removed from V and 7 bases from J, the gap between germline ends came to 10 bases. This CDR3 contains 12 residues. In germline, CDR1 is KGHDR, CDR2 SFDVKD. CDR3 sequence: CATSAHTGTQYF. The CDR3, as DNA: TGTGCCACCAGTGCTCACACCGGGACCCAGTACTTC.